The 10 T cell receptor beta chains below come from one sample, sequenced in a study of Ad26.COV2.S vaccination and SARS-CoV-2 variants. Noted treatment: roughly 18 received Ad26.COV2.S at low or high dose, single or two shots; several received placebo; per-sample allocation not given. Sampling was done on day 63 after the first vaccine or placebo injection. This table comes from immunoSEQ multiplex PCR, and its TCRdb copy is limited to in-frame clones, with some not included. The sample shows 500,000 or so clones, around 85% of them seen only once. Sequenced material: peripheral blood, taken in a trial of Ad26.COV2.S vaccine versus placebo. These receptors all come from a person between 18 and 65 years old who received the Ad26.COV2.S COVID-19 vaccine or a placebo.

The chain employs TRBV2 and TRBJ1-4, with D hard to call. Germline V gene sequence: CDR1 SNHLY, CDR2 FYNNEI. The germline V and J ends were trimmed by 8 bases and 0 bases, with 10 bases remaining between them. This CDR3 is 14 amino acids long. CDR3 bases: TGTGCCAGCGTACGAGGGACAACTAATGAAAAACTGTTTTTT. Its translation is CASVRGTTNEKLFF.

The chain couples TRBV30 to TRBJ1-1; D gene ambiguous. Germline V gene sequence: CDR1 GTSNPN, CDR2 SVGIG (reference sequence). The CDR3 is 13 residues long. Trimming took 1 base from V and 4 from J, leaving 10 bases between them. The CDR3 DNA reads as TGTGCCTGGAGTGAAGATAGTGGCACTGAAGCTTTCTTT. It encodes CAWSEDSGTEAFF.

The chain combines TRBV30 with TRBJ1-1; D is ambiguous. The CDR3 runs 11 residues. Trimming stripped 4 bases from V and 8 bases from J, with 11 bases between. Germline values: CDR1 GTSNPN, CDR2 SVGIG (reference sequence). CDR3 coding DNA: TGTGCCTGGACTCGGGCGGGGGAAGCTTTCTTT. Protein product: CAWTRAGEAFF.

The rearrangement links TRBV3-1 (or the pseudogene TRBV3-2) to TRBJ2-1; 7 bases match TRBD2. Trimming at V came to 6 bases and at J to 10 bases, leaving 18 bases not matched to a gene. Per the germline V gene, CDR1 is LGHDT and CDR2 is YNNKEL (reference sequence). The CDR3 has 16 amino acids. CDR3 amino acids: CASSRAQGRAAGEQFF. The CDR3 DNA sequence: TGTGCCAGCAGTAGAGCTCAGGGCCGAGCAGCGGGAGAGCAGTTCTTC.

CDR3 nucleotides: TGTGCCAGCAGTTTAAATATCGGTCCCTTCGGAGGGGCTTTCTTT. It translates to CASSLNIGPFGGAFF. This chain connects TRBV28 to TRBJ1-1; D unclear. The CDR3 extends over 15 amino acids. With 2 bases removed from V and 11 bases from J, the gap between germline ends came to 21 bases. The germline V gene encodes CDR1 MDHEN and CDR2 SYDVKM.

This chain links TRBV27 with TRBJ2-2; D gene uncertain. This CDR3 is 14 amino acids long. Trimming shortened V by 2 bases and J by 5 bases, and 9 bases separated the two germline ends. Looked up from germline, CDR1 is MNHEY and CDR2 is SMNVEV (reference sequence). The CDR3, as DNA: TGTGCCAGCAGTTTAGGGGATACAACCGGGGAGCTGTTTTTT. It is translated as CASSLGDTTGELFF.

The genes are TRBV7-9 and TRBJ2-1, with a tentative D call TRBD1 (5 bases). V lost 3 bases and J 10 bases, leaving 13 bases between the germline ends. CDR3 length: 13 residues. Germline V gene data show CDR1 as SEHNR and CDR2 as FQNEAQ (reference sequence). The DNA for the CDR3 is TGTGCCAGCAGCTTGGCCAATTACAGGGAGCAGTTCTTC. Translating gives CASSLANYREQFF.

This clone has more than one count but fewer than ten. The V gene is TRBV5-5, the J gene TRBJ2-7, with 7 bases aligning to TRBD2. CDR3 length equals 14 residues. J gave up 0 bases and V 0 bases, and 0 bases lay outside the gene matches. Looked up from germline, CDR1 is SGHKS and CDR2 is YYEKEE (reference sequence). CDR3 coding DNA: TGTGCCAGCAGCTTGGGCGGGAGCTCCTACGAGCAGTACTTC. Residues: CASSLGGSSYEQYF.

The chain recombines TRBV28 with TRBJ1-1; D unresolved. V was cut by 2 bases and J by 2 bases, with 18 bases left in between. The CDR3 consists of 17 residues. Germline V CDR1 and CDR2: MDHEN, SYDVKM. This CDR3 reads CASSLVPPGVTNTEAFF. Written as DNA, the CDR3 is TGTGCCAGCAGTTTAGTCCCCCCTGGAGTAACCAACACTGAAGCTTTCTTT.

The CDR3 DNA sequence: TGTGCCACCAGAGGACAGGGTATTTCAGCTGAAGCTTTCTTT. It specifies CATRGQGISAEAFF. The chain joins TRBV24-1 to TRBJ1-1, with 8 positions matching TRBD1. The trim removed 7 bases at V and 6 bases at J, leaving 9 bases unmatched. The CDR3 extends over 14 amino acids. Germline V lookup: CDR1 KGHDR, CDR2 SFDVKD.